Listed here are 9 T cell receptor beta chains from one sample, sequenced in a study of T-cell memory formation after mild COVID-19. MiXCR, applied by TCRdb to the 5' RACE reads, yields one record per CDR3 protein. This sample has fewer than 300,000 distinct CDR3 sequences, with 16% found just once. The sequencing sample was made of PBMCs or a T cell subset sorted from them (not recorded which). Receptors originate from a man in his late teens or twenties who had mild COVID-19 (a few samples of this study predate the infection). Cell type and time point are not known.

This clonotype turned up a few times. The J gene is TRBJ1-4, the V gene TRBV5-5, with no clear D. Germline CDR1 SGHKS, CDR2 YYEKEE (reference sequence). The CDR3 sequence is 15 residues long. V gave up 0 bases and J gave up 8 bases, with 14 bases separating them. CDR3 loop: CASSLAPGLREKLFF. CDR3 DNA sequence: TGTGCCAGCAGCTTGGCCCCAGGTCTTCGGGAAAAACTGTTTTTT.

The chain joins TRBV20-1 to TRBJ2-1; no clear D. In germline, CDR1 is DFQATT, CDR2 SNEGSKA (reference sequence). This CDR3 is 14 amino acids long. V was shortened by 0 bases and J by 8 bases, with 14 bases between the two germline ends. CDR3 coding DNA: TGCAGTGCTAGAGAACTCGGGTTCTTCTATGAGCAGTTCTTC. Protein sequence: CSARELGFFYEQFF.

The rearrangement uses TRBV5-5 and TRBJ1-1; maybe TRBD1 (5 bases). This CDR3 spans 14 amino acids. Germline values: CDR1 SGHKS, CDR2 YYEKEE (reference sequence). V dropped 4 bases and J dropped 1 base, with 11 bases sitting between them. For the CDR3, the DNA is TGTGCCAGCAGCCTCCCGGGGGAGAACACTGAAGCTTTCTTT. It translates to CASSLPGENTEAFF.

This clonotype was found a few times. This chain uses TRBV6-6 with TRBJ2-7; D is possibly TRBD1 (5 bases). Trimming left V 0 bases short and J 6 bases short, with 12 bases between. Looked up from germline, CDR1 is MNHNY and CDR2 is SVGAGI (reference sequence). This CDR3 has 14 amino acids. In DNA, the CDR3 is TGTGCCAGCAGTTACTCTCAGGGCCCGGGCGAGCAGTACGTC. Amino acids: CASSYSQGPGEQYV.

The gene calls are TRBV6-2 or TRBV6-3 and TRBJ2-5; 7 bases align to TRBD2. The CDR3 has 12 amino acids. The junction had 7 bases not matched to a gene; V was cut back by 8 bases and J by 7 bases. From germline, CDR1 is MNHEY and CDR2 SVGEGT. The CDR3 DNA reads as TGTGCCAGCGGCGGGGGTGGTCGGACCCAGTACTTC. Protein sequence: CASGGGGRTQYF.

V usage is TRBV7-6 and J usage is TRBJ2-3; 10 nucleotides match TRBD2. V lost 4 bases to trimming and J lost 4 bases; unmatched junction nucleotides: 5. The CDR3 length is 15 residues. Per the germline V gene, CDR1 is SGHVS and CDR2 is FNYEAQ. The CDR3 bases are TGTGCCAGCAGCTCGCTAAGCGGGGGGGCAGATACGCAGTATTTT. It encodes CASSSLSGGADTQYF.

This sequence joins TRBV7-8 and TRBJ2-7; possible D gene TRBD2, 6 bases. Trimming pared 8 bases from V and 6 bases from J, leaving 17 bases between. The germline V gene encodes CDR1 SGHVS and CDR2 FQNEAQ. CDR3 length equals 13 residues. CDR3 DNA sequence: TGTGCCAGCGCGGGACCTCTTACCCTCGAGCAGTACGTC. Its protein product is CASAGPLTLEQYV.

This clonotype has just a few counts. V gene TRBV20-1 combines with J gene TRBJ2-3, with D perhaps being TRBD1 or TRBD2 (6 bases each). Trimming stripped 3 bases from V and 3 bases from J, with 16 bases between. In germline, CDR1 is DFQATT, CDR2 SNEGSKA (reference sequence). This CDR3 contains 15 residues. The CDR3 nucleotides read TGCAGTGCTAGTCCCTTTCGGAGGGGGACAGATACGCAGTATTTT. It yields the protein CSASPFRRGTDTQYF.

Written as DNA, the CDR3 is TGTGCCAGCAGCTTAGCAGAACCAGGGTATGGCTACACCTTC. This codes for CASSLAEPGYGYTF. The chain combines TRBV7-9 with TRBJ1-2, with D possibly being TRBD1 (5 bases). The length of the CDR3 is 14 residues. Trimming took 0 bases from V and 5 from J, leaving 10 bases between them. Germline V gene sequence: CDR1 SEHNR, CDR2 FQNEAQ (reference sequence).